This TCR beta chain was profiled in a study of T cells in Graves' hyperthyroidism and ophthalmopathy. Diagnosis relied on clinical symptoms, serum thyroxine and TRAb, thyroid ultrasound and orbital computed tomography. Each 10 ml fresh peripheral blood draw supplied the PBMCs. The TCR beta CDR3 regions underwent amplification using RNA transcripts as the source. The TCR CDR3 was amplified in a first-round RT-PCR using the HTBI primer set. MiXCR, run by TCRdb on the multiplex PCR reads, gives a single entry per CDR3 protein. Counted here are fewer than 25,000 distinct CDR3 sequences, about 49% occurring once; the ten biggest clones make up around 23%. Per the germline V gene, CDR1 is DFQATT and CDR2 is SNEGSKA (reference sequence). There are 18 residues in the CDR3. V dropped 0 bases and J dropped 6; count of bases not matched to a gene: 11. Comment on this clonotype: Its antigen is undetermined.

Notes on the study in general: Blood shared most expanded thyroid clonotypes above 0.001.

This chain uses TRBV20-1 with TRBJ2-3, with 14 bases that match TRBD2. This receptor was obtained from a woman between 40 and 55 years old with Graves' hyperthyroidism that later progressed to Graves' ophthalmopathy. The sequencing input was blood. This chain's CDR3 is CSARDPGTSGRSMDTQYF. The CDR3 DNA follows: TGCAGTGCTAGAGATCCAGGGACTAGCGGGAGAAGTATGGATACGCAGTATTTT.